Detailed here is one T cell receptor beta chain. This entry is derived from a study of T cell responses to AZD1222 COVID-19 vaccine. TCRdb's table, derived via immunoSEQ multiplex PCR, lists solely in-frame clones and lacks some. The top ten hold 4% to 5% of the sample, which has about 110,000 clones, around 82% seen once. The source was peripheral blood, collected on day 0 of AZD1222 vaccination. The sequence derives from an adult in good health.

CDR3 sequence: CASSQDRTNSPLHF. In nucleotides, the CDR3 is TGTGCCAGCTCACAGGACAGGACGAATTCACCCCTCCACTTT. The chain carries TRBV18 and TRBJ1-6; TRBD1 matches 7 bases. In germline, CDR1 is KGHSH, CDR2 LQKENI. V lost 4 bases, J lost 7 bases, and 4 bases stayed unmatched. The CDR3 extends over 14 amino acids.